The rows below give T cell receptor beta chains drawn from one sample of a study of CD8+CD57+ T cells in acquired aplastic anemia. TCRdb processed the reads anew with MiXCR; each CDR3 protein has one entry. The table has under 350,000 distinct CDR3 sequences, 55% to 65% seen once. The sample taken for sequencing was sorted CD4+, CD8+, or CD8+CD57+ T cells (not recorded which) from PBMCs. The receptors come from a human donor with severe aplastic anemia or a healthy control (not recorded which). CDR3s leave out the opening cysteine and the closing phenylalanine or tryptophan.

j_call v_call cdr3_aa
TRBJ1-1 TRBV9 ASSPDPRVAGITEAF
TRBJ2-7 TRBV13 ASSQGARQY
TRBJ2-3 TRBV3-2 ASSQDRGSSGTLSTDTQY
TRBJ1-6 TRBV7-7 ASSMAGPSNNSPLH
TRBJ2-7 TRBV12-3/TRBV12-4 ASSLGTGPKQY
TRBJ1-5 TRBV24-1 ASSGTSNQPQH
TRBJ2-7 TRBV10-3 AIKEARGTSYEQY
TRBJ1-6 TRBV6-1 ASSEYLGGSYNSPLH
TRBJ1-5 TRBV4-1 ASSQAWTVVGQPQH
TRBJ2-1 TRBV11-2 ASSSQAGTRNEQF
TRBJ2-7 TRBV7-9 ASSKQGAGDEQY
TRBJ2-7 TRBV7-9 ASNARRGEQY
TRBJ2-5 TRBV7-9 ASSPGASGGQETQY
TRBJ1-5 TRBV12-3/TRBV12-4 ASSHRGFTGQHQPQH
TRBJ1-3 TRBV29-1 SAGFFGNTIY
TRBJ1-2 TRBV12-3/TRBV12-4 ASSDPGTGDYGYT
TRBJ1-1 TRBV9 ASSTTGVVNTEAF
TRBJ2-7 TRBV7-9 ASSLEQGPGY
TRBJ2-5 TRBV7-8 ASSPAPRQQETQY
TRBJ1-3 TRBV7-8 ASSLRLAGNTIY
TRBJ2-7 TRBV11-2 ASSRDIPYEQY
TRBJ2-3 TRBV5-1 ASSWGLAGYRTDTQY
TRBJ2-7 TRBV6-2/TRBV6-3 ASRMGGPAYEQY
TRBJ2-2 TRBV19 ASSRASGGGGGELF
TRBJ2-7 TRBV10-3 AISRPGDYNEQFFGPGGEHEQY
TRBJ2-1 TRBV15 ATSSGSGGYNEQF
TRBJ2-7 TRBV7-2 ASSFTPLSYEQY
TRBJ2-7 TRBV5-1 ASSFAGGQGYEQY
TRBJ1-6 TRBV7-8 ASSLYPPGQGNSPLH
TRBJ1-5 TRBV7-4 ASSLLGGWGNQPQH
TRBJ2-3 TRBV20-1 SASRGPEQY
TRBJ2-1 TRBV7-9 ASSLGTSGKQF
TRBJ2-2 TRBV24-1 ATSGRAGTGELF
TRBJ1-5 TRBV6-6 ASSRLGSNQPQH
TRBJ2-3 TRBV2 ASSGMGDTQY
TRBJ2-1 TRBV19 ASSLLAGNYNEQF
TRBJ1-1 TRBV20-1 SASGIWQVNTEAF